The 5 T cell receptor beta chains reported below all come from one sample, sequenced in a study of cytomegalovirus exposure and HLA in healthy donors. PCR employed 60 Vbeta and 13 Jbeta primers. Produced via immunoSEQ multiplex PCR; TCRdb's table is partial and in-frame only. Of 150,000 to 200,000 clones in the sample, approximately 85% are singletons; the top ten hold more than 1.5%. The specimen was PBMCs. The receptors stem from a man aged 18 to 29 in good health and CMV-seronegative.

The chain recombines TRBV30 with TRBJ2-1; 10 bases map to TRBD2. The CDR3 covers 15 residues. J gave up 7 bases and V 3 bases, and 9 bases lay outside the gene matches. Germline V gene data show CDR1 as GTSNPN and CDR2 as SVGIG (reference sequence). CDR3 loop: CAWRALAGPPNEQFF. CDR3 nucleotide sequence: TGTGCCTGGAGAGCACTAGCGGGGCCCCCAAATGAGCAGTTCTTC. Using reference TRBV30 and TRBJ2-1 for the parts outside the CDR3, the full variable domain is SQTIHQWPATLVQPVGSPLSLECTVEGTSNPNLYWYRQAAGRGLQLLFYSVGIGQISSEVPQNLSASRPQDRQFILSSKKLLLSDSGFYLCAWRALAGPPNEQFFGPGTRLTVL.

CDR3 DNA sequence: TGTGCCTGGACCTACCGGGACAGGGGGCTCTATGGCTACACCTTC. Protein sequence: CAWTYRDRGLYGYTF. The rearrangement links TRBV30 to TRBJ1-2; 12 bases are a match to TRBD1. Looked up from germline, CDR1 is GTSNPN and CDR2 is SVGIG (reference sequence). This CDR3 region has 15 residues. J gave up 4 bases and V 4 bases, and 7 bases lay outside the gene matches.

DNA for the CDR3: TGTGCCACCAGCAGAGCCCCAGAAGAGACCCAGTACTTC. This sequence encodes CATSRAPEETQYF. This rearrangement joins TRBV15 to TRBJ2-5; D gene unclear. Per the germline V gene, CDR1 is LNHNV and CDR2 is YYDKDF (reference sequence). The germline V and J ends were trimmed by 1 base and 3 bases, with 6 bases remaining between them. This CDR3 is 13 amino acids long.

The chain couples TRBV2 to TRBJ2-7; a weak D match, TRBD2 (6 bases). This CDR3 comprises 15 residues. The V end was cut by 0 bases, the J end by 4 bases, with 13 bases between. Germline V gives CDR1 SNHLY, CDR2 FYNNEI. The CDR3 DNA is TGTGCCAGCAGTGAAGCCTCGCTAGCGATGTACGAGCAGTACTTC. Protein product: CASSEASLAMYEQYF.

The sample holds one count of this clone. This chain uses TRBV27 with TRBJ2-5; 11 positions agree with TRBD2. The CDR3 covers 14 residues. V shed 5 bases, J shed 4 bases, and the junction held 3 bases outside the gene matches. Germline-derived CDR1 and CDR2 are MNHEY and SMNVEV (reference sequence). CDR3 residues: CASSRLAGGETQYF. CDR3 sequence (DNA): TGTGCCAGCAGTAGGCTAGCGGGAGGAGAGACCCAGTACTTC.